This TCR beta chain was observed in a study of blood T cell repertoires in COVID-19. Turning to the study itself: Acute and convalescent COVID-19 specimens originated in the United States, Italy and Spain. The analysed material was cDNA or gDNA that came from T cells, B-cell-depleted T cells, or PBMCs.

Authors' processing steps: How many nucleated cells were present was estimated from reference gene primer amplification. Method: immunoSEQ multiplex PCR; TCRdb's copy keeps in-frame clones and lacks some. V and J calls and clone size are given by that table; D and trimming were obtained from the DNA. The sample records around 190,000 clones, approximately 85% being singletons. Trimming shortened V by 6 bases and J by 3 bases, and 12 bases separated the two germline ends. The CDR3 runs to 14 residues. Germline V CDR1 and CDR2: MNHEY, SVGAGI. This clone has only one observation. Sequenced sample: peripheral blood. The chain links TRBV6-5 to TRBJ1-5, with D perhaps matching TRBD1 (5 bases). The sequence was collected from a woman aged 60-70 years with acute or convalescent COVID-19. CDR3 nucleotides: TGTGCCAGCAGCCCCCGGGACTTCAATCAGCCCCAGCATTTT. As protein: CASSPRDFNQPQHF.